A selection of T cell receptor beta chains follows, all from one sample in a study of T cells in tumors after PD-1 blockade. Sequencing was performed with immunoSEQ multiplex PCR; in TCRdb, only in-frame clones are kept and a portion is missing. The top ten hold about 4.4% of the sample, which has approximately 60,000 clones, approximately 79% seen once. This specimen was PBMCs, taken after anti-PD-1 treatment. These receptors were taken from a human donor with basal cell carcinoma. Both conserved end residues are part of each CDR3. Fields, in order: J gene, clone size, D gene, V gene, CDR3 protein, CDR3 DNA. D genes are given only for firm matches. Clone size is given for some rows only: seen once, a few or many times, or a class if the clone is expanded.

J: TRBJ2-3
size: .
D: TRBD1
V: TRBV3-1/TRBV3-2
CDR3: CASSPSPWDRLTDTQYF
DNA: TGTGCCAGCAGCCCCAGCCCATGGGACAGGCTCACAGATACGCAGTATTTT

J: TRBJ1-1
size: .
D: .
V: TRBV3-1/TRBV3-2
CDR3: CASIDMNTEAFF
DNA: TGTGCCAGTATTGACATGAACACTGAAGCTTTCTTT

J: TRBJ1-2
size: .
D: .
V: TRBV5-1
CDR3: CASSFGQIYGYTF
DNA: TGCGCCAGCAGCTTTGGACAGATCTATGGCTACACCTTC

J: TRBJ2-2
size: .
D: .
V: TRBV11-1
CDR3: CASSLGGGQVDGELFF
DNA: TGTGCCAGCAGCTTAGGGGGAGGCCAAGTCGACGGGGAGCTGTTTTTT

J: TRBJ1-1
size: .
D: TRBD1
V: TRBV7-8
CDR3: CASSLDRQGGTEAFF
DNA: TGTGCCAGCAGCTTAGATAGACAGGGTGGCACTGAAGCTTTCTTT

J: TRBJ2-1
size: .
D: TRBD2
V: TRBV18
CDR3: CASSWAGDEQFF
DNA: TGTGCCAGCTCATGGGCGGGGGACGAGCAGTTCTTC

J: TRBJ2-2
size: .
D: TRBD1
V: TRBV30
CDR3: CAWSVTGETGELFF
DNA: TGTGCCTGGAGTGTGACAGGGGAAACCGGGGAGCTGTTTTTT

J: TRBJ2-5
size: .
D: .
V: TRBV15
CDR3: CATSRAHGTQYF
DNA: TGTGCCACCAGCAGGGCCCATGGGACCCAGTACTTC

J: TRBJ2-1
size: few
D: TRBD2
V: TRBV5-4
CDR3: CASSALAGNEQFF
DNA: TGTGCCAGCAGCGCACTAGCGGGGAATGAGCAGTTCTTC

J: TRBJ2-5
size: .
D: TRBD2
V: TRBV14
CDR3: CASSLRLAGGHGETQYF
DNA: TGTGCCAGCAGCCTTCGACTAGCGGGGGGGCATGGAGAGACCCAGTACTTC

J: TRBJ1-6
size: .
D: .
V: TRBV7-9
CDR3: CASSPGDLLIPLHF
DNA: TGTGCCAGCAGCCCCGGGGACCTTCTGATCCCCCTCCACTTT

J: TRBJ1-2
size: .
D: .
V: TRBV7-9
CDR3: CASSPPEGGKGYTF
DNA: TGTGCCAGCAGCCCCCCGGAGGGGGGTAAGGGCTACACCTTC

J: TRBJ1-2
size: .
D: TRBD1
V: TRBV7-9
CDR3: CASSARTGPSYGYTF
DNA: TGTGCCAGCAGCGCGCGGACAGGTCCGTCCTATGGCTACACCTTC

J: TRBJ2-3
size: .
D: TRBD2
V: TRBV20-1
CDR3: CSASWDYQGTQYF
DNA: TGCAGTGCTAGTTGGGACTATCAAGGTACGCAGTATTTT

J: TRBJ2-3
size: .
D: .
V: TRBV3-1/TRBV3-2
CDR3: CASSQVWVRHEADTQYF
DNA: TGTGCCAGCAGCCAAGTTTGGGTTCGACACGAAGCAGATACGCAGTATTTT

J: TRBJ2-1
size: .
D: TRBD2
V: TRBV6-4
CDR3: CASSEDPAGYNEQFF
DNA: TGTGCCAGCAGTGAAGATCCAGCGGGGTACAATGAGCAGTTCTTC

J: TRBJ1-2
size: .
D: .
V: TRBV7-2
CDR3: CASSLPQDYGYTF
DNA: TGTGCCAGCAGCTTACCACAGGACTATGGCTACACCTTC

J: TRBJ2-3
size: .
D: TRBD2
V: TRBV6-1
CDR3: CASSEEGLAGALGTQYF
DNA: TGTGCCAGCAGTGAAGAAGGCCTAGCGGGGGCACTTGGGACGCAGTATTTT